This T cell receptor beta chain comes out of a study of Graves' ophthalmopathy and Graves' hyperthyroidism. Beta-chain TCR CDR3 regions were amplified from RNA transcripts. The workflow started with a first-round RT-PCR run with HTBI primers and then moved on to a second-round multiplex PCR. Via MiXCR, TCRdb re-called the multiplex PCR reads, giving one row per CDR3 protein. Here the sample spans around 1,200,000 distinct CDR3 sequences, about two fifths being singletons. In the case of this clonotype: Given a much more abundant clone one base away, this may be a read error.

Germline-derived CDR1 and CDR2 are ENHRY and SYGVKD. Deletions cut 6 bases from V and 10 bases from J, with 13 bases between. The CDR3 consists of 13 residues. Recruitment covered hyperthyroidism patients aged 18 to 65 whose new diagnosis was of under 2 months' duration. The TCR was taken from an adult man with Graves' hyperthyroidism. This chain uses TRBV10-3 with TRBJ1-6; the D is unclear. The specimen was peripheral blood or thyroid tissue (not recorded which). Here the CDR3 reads CAIREGSSSPLHF. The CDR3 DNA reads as TGTGCCATCAGGGAGGGCAGTAGCTCACCCCTCCACTTT.